This is a list of T cell receptor beta chains from one sample in a study of T cells in Graves' hyperthyroidism and ophthalmopathy. TCRdb ran MiXCR on the multiplex PCR reads and lists one entry per CDR3 protein. The sample lists hundreds of thousands of distinct CDR3 sequences; roughly 13% were seen once. Specimen: blood. These receptors all come from a woman between 25 and 40 years old with Graves' hyperthyroidism that later progressed to Graves' ophthalmopathy. CDR3s include the opening cysteine and the closing phenylalanine or tryptophan. Fields, in order: CDR3 protein, CDR3 DNA, D gene, clone size, V gene, J gene. The D gene is left open where the match is weak. Clone size, where shown, is once, few, many, or a class for clones that have expanded.

CASSPRPGGEDTQYF	TGTGCCAGCTCACCACGGCCAGGGGGCGAAGATACGCAGTATTTT	TRBD1	few	TRBV18	TRBJ2-3
CASSNIAGVIYNEQFF	TGTGCCAGCAGCAATATAGCGGGAGTTATCTACAATGAGCAGTTCTTC	TRBD2	.	TRBV5-4	TRBJ2-1
CATLDSGELFF	TGTGCCACGCTAGACTCCGGGGAGCTGTTTTTT	.	.	TRBV24-1	TRBJ2-2
CASSIGGGRIHEQYF	TGTGCCAGTAGTATAGGGGGCGGTCGCATACACGAGCAGTACTTC	.	.	TRBV19	TRBJ2-7
CASSQEVGNTIYF	TGCGCCAGCAGCCAAGAGGTTGGGAACACCATATATTTT	.	.	TRBV4-1	TRBJ1-3
CASSSLTSGSGNEQFF	TGTGCCAGCAGTTCGCTGACTAGCGGGAGCGGCAATGAGCAGTTCTTC	TRBD2	.	TRBV27	TRBJ2-1
CASSPPGPAFF	TGTGCCAGCAGTCCCCCAGGGCCGGCTTTCTTT	.	many	TRBV12-3/TRBV12-4	TRBJ1-1
CSARDRQTSNQPQHF	TGCAGTGCTAGAGATCGACAGACTAGCAATCAGCCCCAGCATTTT	.	many	TRBV20-1	TRBJ1-5
CSARGSGGNYGYTF	TGCAGTGCTAGAGGTTCTGGGGGGAACTATGGCTACACCTTC	.	few	TRBV20-1	TRBJ1-2
CASSLTEVQPQHF	TGTGCCAGCAGTTTGACAGAGGTTCAGCCCCAGCATTTT	.	few	TRBV12-3/TRBV12-4	TRBJ1-5
CSARDRRRNEQFF	TGCAGTGCTCGGGACAGGCGACGCAATGAGCAGTTCTTC	TRBD1	many	TRBV20-1	TRBJ2-1
CASRDSAGTDTQYF	TGTGCCAGTCGGGATAGCGCCGGCACAGATACGCAGTATTTT	.	.	TRBV6-1	TRBJ2-3
CASSQDRRALAATDTQYF	TGTGCCAGCAGCCAAGATCGGAGGGCACTAGCGGCCACAGATACGCAGTATTTT	TRBD2	.	TRBV14	TRBJ2-3
CASSPSWGQEGNTIYF	TGTGCCAGCAGCCCGAGCTGGGGGCAGGAGGGAAACACCATATATTTT	.	.	TRBV7-8	TRBJ1-3
CATSPTSGVSYNEQFF	TGTGCCACCAGCCCGACTAGCGGAGTATCCTACAATGAGCAGTTCTTC	TRBD2	.	TRBV15	TRBJ2-1
CAGGPSGLSSETQYF	TGTGCTGGTGGTCCTTCGGGACTTAGCTCAGAGACCCAGTACTTC	.	.	TRBV12-5	TRBJ2-5
CASSLESFYTEAFF	TGCGCCAGCAGCTTGGAGAGTTTCTACACTGAAGCTTTCTTT	.	.	TRBV5-1	TRBJ1-1
CASSRPGTSGPRSYEQYF	TGTGCCAGCAGCCGCCCCGGGACTAGCGGCCCCCGCTCCTACGAGCAGTACTTC	TRBD2	many	TRBV7-2	TRBJ2-7
CASSRRGEPNEQFF	TGCGCCAGCAGTCGGCGCGGGGAACCCAATGAGCAGTTCTTC	.	many	TRBV5-1	TRBJ2-1
CSAYGQGSNTEAFF	TGCAGTGCTTACGGACAGGGTTCTAACACTGAAGCTTTCTTT	TRBD1	many	TRBV20-1	TRBJ1-1
CASSPPQVISGNTIYF	TGTGCCAGCTCACCACCCCAGGTGATCTCTGGAAACACCATATATTTT	.	many	TRBV18	TRBJ1-3
CSARDGLAGVETQYF	TGCAGTGCTAGAGATGGGCTAGCGGGAGTAGAGACCCAGTACTTC	TRBD2	many	TRBV20-1	TRBJ2-5
CASSRVSRGSNQPQHF	TGCGCCAGCAGCCGGGTATCGAGGGGGAGCAATCAGCCCCAGCATTTT	.	many	TRBV4-1	TRBJ1-5
CASSTRDRGDEEQFF	TGTGCCAGCAGTACCCGGGACAGGGGGGATGAGGAGCAGTTCTTC	TRBD1	.	TRBV28	TRBJ2-1
CASSFRDPSRGGYTF	TGTGCCAGCAGTTTCCGGGACCCATCGCGGGGTGGCTACACCTTC	.	many	TRBV27	TRBJ1-2
CASSDRQGNSPLHF	TGTGCCAGCAGCGACCGACAGGGTAATTCACCCCTCCACTTT	TRBD1	.	TRBV9	TRBJ1-6
CASSPAGIFYEQYF	TGTGCCAGCAGCCCGGCAGGAATTTTCTACGAGCAGTACTTC	.	.	TRBV9	TRBJ2-7
CASTPTGGNQPQHF	TGTGCCAGTACTCCCACGGGGGGCAATCAGCCCCAGCATTTT	.	many	TRBV19	TRBJ1-5
CASSPRLIGGYNEQFF	TGTGCCAGCAGCCCCCGACTGATTGGCGGTTACAATGAGCAGTTCTTC	.	many	TRBV7-9	TRBJ2-1
CSATGQGAVNNSPLHF	TGCAGTGCAACGGGACAGGGGGCGGTTAATAATTCACCCCTCCACTTT	TRBD1	many	TRBV20-1	TRBJ1-6
CASLGGEQFF	TGTGCTAGCCTCGGGGGTGAGCAGTTCTTC	.	.	TRBV12-5	TRBJ2-1
CAWSPQDGELFF	TGTGCCTGGAGTCCTCAAGACGGGGAGCTGTTTTTT	.	many	TRBV30	TRBJ2-2
CASTSVPPGNTIYF	.	.	few	TRBV19	TRBJ1-3
CSANENTDTQYF	TGCAGTGCTAATGAGAACACAGATACGCAGTATTTT	.	few	TRBV20-1	TRBJ2-3
CASNSPDRGNYGYTF	TGCGCCAGCAACTCGCCGGACAGGGGCAACTATGGCTACACCTTC	TRBD1	many	TRBV5-1	TRBJ1-2
CASSNPRGVAAFHYEQYF	TGTGCCAGCAGCAACCCTCGAGGGGTAGCGGCCTTCCACTACGAGCAGTACTTC	.	many	TRBV9	TRBJ2-7
CASSYGTSPPDTQYF	TGTGCCAGCAGTTACGGGACTAGTCCACCGGATACGCAGTATTTT	TRBD2	many	TRBV6-6	TRBJ2-3
CASRPGSTYNEQFF	TGTGCCAGCAGGCCAGGGTCGACCTACAATGAGCAGTTCTTC	.	many	TRBV7-2	TRBJ2-1
CASRWDSTYEQYF	TGTGCCAGCAGATGGGACAGTACCTACGAGCAGTACTTC	TRBD1	.	TRBV28	TRBJ2-7
CASSMSLVGEAFF	TGTGCCAGTAGTATGTCATTGGTTGGTGAAGCTTTCTTT	.	.	TRBV19	TRBJ1-1
CASSYSTYTLGGIKAFF	TGTGCCAGCAGTTACTCGACCTATACTCTGGGGGGGATTAAAGCTTTCTTT	.	few	TRBV6-2/TRBV6-3	TRBJ1-1
CASSPSGDYGYTF	TGTGCCAGCAGTCCCTCGGGTGACTATGGCTACACCTTC	.	many	TRBV28	TRBJ1-2
CATSDPEPSTDTQYF	TGTGCCACCAGTGACCCTGAGCCTAGCACAGATACGCAGTATTTT	.	many	TRBV24-1	TRBJ2-3
CASSFPENYGYTF	TGTGCCAGCAGCTTCCCGGAAAACTATGGCTACACCTTC	.	many	TRBV7-9	TRBJ1-2
CASKVRIAGGFYNEQFF	TGTGCCAGCAAGGTTAGAATAGCAGGGGGCTTCTACAATGAGCAGTTCTTC	TRBD1	many	TRBV27	TRBJ2-1
CASSQGLLAYTDTQYF	TGTGCCAGCAGCCAGGGACTCCTAGCCTACACAGATACGCAGTATTTT	.	many	TRBV7-8	TRBJ2-3
CASSLTSVPNEQFF	TGTGCCAGCAGTTTAACTAGCGTACCCAATGAGCAGTTCTTC	TRBD2	.	TRBV28	TRBJ2-1
CASSDIRGGNTIYF	TGTGCCAGCAGTGACATCAGAGGTGGAAACACCATATATTTT	.	many	TRBV2	TRBJ1-3
CASSQVVGWAGDTQYF	TGTGCCAGCAGCCAAGTCGTCGGGTGGGCGGGGGATACGCAGTATTTT	.	few	TRBV12-3/TRBV12-4	TRBJ2-3
CASSSSGQTYEQYF	TGTGCCAGCAGTTCCTCCGGGCAAACCTACGAGCAGTACTTC	.	many	TRBV28	TRBJ2-7
CASSGGSGANVLTF	TGTGCCAGCAGCGGGGGCTCTGGGGCCAACGTCCTGACTTTC	.	.	TRBV27	TRBJ2-6
CASSVEAGRSNEQFF	TGTGCCAGCAGCGTAGAGGCAGGGCGGAGCAATGAGCAGTTCTTC	.	many	TRBV9	TRBJ2-1